This T cell receptor beta chain derives from a study of T cell responses to AZD1222 COVID-19 vaccine. Generated by immunoSEQ multiplex PCR, the TCRdb table keeps only in-frame clones and is missing some. The sample contains roughly 100,000 clones, about 88% of which appear only once. Germline assignment: CDR1 SGHTA and CDR2 FQGNSA. J gave up 7 bases and V 5 bases, and 14 bases lay outside the gene matches. The CDR3 length is 18 residues. General observations from the study: An increase in Spike-specific TCR breadth and depth was observed after two AZD1222 doses. Of spike-specific TCRs, nearly half reportedly target regions left unmutated in variants. Only five or six AZD1222 recipients tested seropositive at baseline.

In regard to this clone: Its antigen is not identified.

This TCR derives from an adult in good health. The sequenced sample was peripheral blood, obtained on day 0 of AZD1222 vaccination. The chain recombines TRBV7-2 with TRBJ2-2; 12 nucleotides line up with TRBD1. The CDR3, as DNA: TGTGCCAGCAGCAAGCAGACCGGGACAGGGGGCATTCACGGGGAGCTGTTTTTT. Amino acid sequence: CASSKQTGTGGIHGELFF. Full variable domain (remainder filled in from reference TRBV7-2 and TRBJ2-2): GAGVSQSPSNKVTEKGKDVELRCDPISGHTALYWYRQSLGQGLEFLIYFQGNSAPDKSGLPSDRFSAERTGGSVSTLTIQRTQQEDSAVYLCASSKQTGTGGIHGELFFGEGSRLTVL.